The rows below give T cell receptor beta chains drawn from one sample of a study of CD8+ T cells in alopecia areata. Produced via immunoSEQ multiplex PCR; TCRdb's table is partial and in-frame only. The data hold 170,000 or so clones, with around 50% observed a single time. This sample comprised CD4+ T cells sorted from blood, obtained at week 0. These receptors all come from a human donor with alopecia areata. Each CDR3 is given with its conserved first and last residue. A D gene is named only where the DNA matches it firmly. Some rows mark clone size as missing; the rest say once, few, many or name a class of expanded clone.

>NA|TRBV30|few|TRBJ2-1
CAWSVPLASSYNEQFF
TGTGCCTGGAGTGTCCCACTGGCAAGCTCCTACAATGAGCAGTTCTTC
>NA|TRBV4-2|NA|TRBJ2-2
CASSQDRAGELFF
TGTGCCAGCAGCCAAGATCGAGCCGGGGAACTGTTTTTT
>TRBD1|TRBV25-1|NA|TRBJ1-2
CASSDLSLDRDYGYTF
TGTGCCAGCAGTGACCTATCCTTGGACAGGGACTATGGCTACACCTTC
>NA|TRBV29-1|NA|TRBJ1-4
CSARELSEKLFF
TGCAGCGCGCGGGAGCTATCGGAAAAACTGTTTTTT
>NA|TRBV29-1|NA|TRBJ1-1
CSVEGMNTEAFF
TGCAGCGTTGAGGGGATGAACACTGAAGCTTTCTTT
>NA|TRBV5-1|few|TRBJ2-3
CASSSQGDTQYF
TGCGCCAGCAGCTCGCAGGGAGATACGCAGTATTTT
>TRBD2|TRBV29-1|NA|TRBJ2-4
CSVAWGGALAKNIQYF
TGCAGCGTTGCATGGGGGGGTGCACTAGCCAAAAACATTCAGTACTTC
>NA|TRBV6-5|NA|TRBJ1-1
CASSLDRWTEAFF
TGTGCCAGCAGTCTTGACAGATGGACTGAAGCTTTCTTT
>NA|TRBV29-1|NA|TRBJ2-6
CSVWAGTGANVLTF
TGCAGCGTTTGGGCAGGGACTGGGGCCAACGTCCTGACTTTC
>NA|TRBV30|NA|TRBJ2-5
CAWSIRDILYF
TGTGCCTGGAGTATACGGGACATCTTGTACTTC
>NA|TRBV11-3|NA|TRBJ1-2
CASSLGFYGYTF
TGTGCCAGCAGCTTGGGATTCTATGGCTACACCTTC
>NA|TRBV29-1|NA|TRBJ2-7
CSVEDRRRQYF
TGCAGCGTTGAAGATCGACGACGGCAGTACTTC
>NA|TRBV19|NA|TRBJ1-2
CASSALGRLNTF
TGTGCCAGTAGTGCCCTCGGACGGCTTAACACCTTC
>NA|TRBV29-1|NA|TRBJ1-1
CSAHLSATEAFF
TGCAGCGCCCACCTTAGTGCCACTGAAGCTTTCTTT
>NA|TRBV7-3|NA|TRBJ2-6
CASSLEASGAGANVLTF
TGTGCCAGCAGCTTAGAAGCGTCAGGGGCTGGGGCCAACGTCCTGACTTTC
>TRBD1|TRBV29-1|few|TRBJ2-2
CSVDGQGGTGELFF
TGCAGCGTCGATGGACAGGGTGGCACCGGGGAGCTGTTTTTT
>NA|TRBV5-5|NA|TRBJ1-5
CASSLVSHSNQPQHF
TGTGCCAGCAGCTTGGTGTCACATAGCAATCAGCCCCAGCATTTT
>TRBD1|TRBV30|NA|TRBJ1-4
CAWSVQGRDEKLFF
TGTGCCTGGAGCGTACAGGGGCGGGATGAAAAACTGTTTTTT
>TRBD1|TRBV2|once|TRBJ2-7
CASRTGKEQYF
TGTGCCAGTCGGACAGGGAAGGAGCAGTACTTC
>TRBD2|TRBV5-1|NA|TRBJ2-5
CASSPRSGGPAQETQYF
TGCGCCAGCAGCCCGAGAAGCGGGGGGCCGGCTCAAGAGACCCAGTACTTC
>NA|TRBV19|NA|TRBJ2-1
CATRGWDEQFF
TGTGCCACCCGGGGCTGGGATGAGCAGTTCTTC
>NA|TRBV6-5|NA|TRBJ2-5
CASSYDRPQETQYF
TGTGCCAGCAGTTACGACAGGCCCCAAGAGACCCAGTACTTC
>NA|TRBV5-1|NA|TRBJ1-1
CASSDPGFAEAFF
TGCGCCAGCAGCGACCCAGGGTTCGCTGAAGCTTTCTTT
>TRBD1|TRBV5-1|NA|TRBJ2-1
CASSTTTGQGARNEQFF
TGCGCCAGCAGCACCACAACCGGACAGGGGGCGAGGAATGAGCAGTTCTTC
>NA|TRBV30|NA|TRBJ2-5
CAWSVRGIGETQYF
TGTGCCTGGAGTGTACGGGGGATCGGAGAGACCCAGTACTTC
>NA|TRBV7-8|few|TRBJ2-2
CASSQTTGELFF
TGTGCCAGCAGCCAGACGACCGGGGAGCTGTTTTTT
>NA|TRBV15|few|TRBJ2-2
CATSRLQGPGELFF
TGTGCCACCAGCAGGTTACAGGGTCCAGGGGAGCTGTTTTTT
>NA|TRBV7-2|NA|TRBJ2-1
CASSRHRRGYNEQFF
TGTGCCAGCAGCCGGCACCGGAGGGGGTACAATGAGCAGTTCTTC
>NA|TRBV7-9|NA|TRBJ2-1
CASSSAQGGAYNEQFF
TGTGCCAGCAGCTCAGCTCAAGGCGGGGCGTACAATGAGCAGTTCTTC
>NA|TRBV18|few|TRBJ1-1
CASSPGAHDTEAFF
TGTGCCAGCTCACCGGGGGCGCATGACACTGAAGCTTTCTTT
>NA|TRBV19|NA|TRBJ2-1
CATRPRTLYNEQFF
TGTGCCACCCGACCCCGGACTCTGTACAATGAGCAGTTCTTC
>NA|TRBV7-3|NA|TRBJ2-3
CASSLDSVQYF
TGTGCCAGCAGCTTAGATTCTGTGCAGTATTTT
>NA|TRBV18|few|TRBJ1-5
CASSPDSNQPQHF
TGTGCCAGCTCACCCGATAGCAATCAGCCCCAGCATTTT
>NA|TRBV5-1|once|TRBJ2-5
CASSLTGREQETQYF
TGCGCCAGCAGCTTGACGGGAAGAGAACAAGAGACCCAGTACTTC
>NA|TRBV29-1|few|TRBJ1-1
CSVAGVRNTEAFF
TGCAGCGTTGCCGGGGTGAGGAACACTGAAGCTTTCTTT
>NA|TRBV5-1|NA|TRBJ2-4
CASSPELVAKNIQYF
TGCGCCAGCAGCCCGGAGCTCGTAGCCAAAAACATTCAGTACTTC
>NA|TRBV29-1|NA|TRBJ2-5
CSSGGRGETQYF
TGCAGCTCCGGGGGCAGGGGAGAGACCCAGTACTTC
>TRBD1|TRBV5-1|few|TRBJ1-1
CASSLITGVLNTEAFF
TGCGCCAGCAGCTTGATCACAGGGGTTCTGAACACTGAAGCTTTCTTT
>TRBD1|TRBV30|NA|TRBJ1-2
CAWSTNRGGNGYTF
TGTGCCTGGAGTACAAACAGGGGTGGGAATGGCTACACCTTC
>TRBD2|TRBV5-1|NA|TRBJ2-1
CASSLEGLAGAVEQFF
TGCGCCAGCAGCTTGGAGGGACTAGCGGGGGCGGTTGAGCAGTTCTTC
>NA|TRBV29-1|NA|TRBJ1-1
CSVFSAPEAFF
TGCAGCGTTTTCTCTGCCCCTGAAGCTTTCTTT
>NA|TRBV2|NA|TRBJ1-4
CASSESGAIEKLFF
TGTGCCAGCAGTGAGTCTGGGGCAATCGAAAAACTGTTTTTT
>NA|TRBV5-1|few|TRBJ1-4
CASARAGQERLFF
TGCGCCAGCGCTCGGGCAGGTCAGGAGAGACTGTTTTTT
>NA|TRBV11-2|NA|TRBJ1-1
CASSLVPGETEAFF
TGTGCCAGCAGCTTGGTCCCCGGGGAGACTGAAGCTTTCTTT
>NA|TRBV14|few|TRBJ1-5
CASSQKAHQPQHF
TGTGCCAGCAGCCAAAAGGCTCATCAGCCCCAGCATTTT
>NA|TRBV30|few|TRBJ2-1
CAWSGSYNEQFF
TGTGCCTGGAGTGGCTCCTACAATGAGCAGTTCTTC
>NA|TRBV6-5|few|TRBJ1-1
CASSYEVWRKDTEAFF
TGTGCCAGCAGTTACGAAGTGTGGAGAAAGGACACTGAAGCTTTCTTT
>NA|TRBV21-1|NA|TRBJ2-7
CASTTTPLGRTYEQYF
TGTGCCAGCACTACAACCCCTCTGGGGCGAACCTACGAGCAGTACTTC
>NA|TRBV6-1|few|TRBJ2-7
CASSRDSLLSF
TGTGCCAGCAGCCGGGACTCCCTTCTCAGCTTC
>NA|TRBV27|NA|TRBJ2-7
CASSFRDGPYEQYF
TGTGCCAGCAGTTTTAGGGACGGCCCCTACGAGCAGTACTTC